These 5 T cell receptor beta chains came from one sample sequenced in a study of technical replicates of blood from several donors. Assay: immunoSEQ multiplex PCR; the TCRdb copy retains only in-frame clones and omits some. The table lists tens of thousands of clones, nearly 97% of them singletons, with around 0.24% in the top ten. Sequencing used T cells isolated from PBMCs. The receptors come from a human donor in good health.

The CDR3 loop is CASSLRNTWTGDQETQYF. The CDR3 nucleotides read TGTGCCAGCAGCTTAAGGAATACCTGGACAGGGGACCAAGAGACCCAGTACTTC. The chain has TRBV7-2 and TRBJ2-5; TRBD1 matches 9 bases. This CDR3 has 18 residues. The germline V gene has CDR1 SGHTA and CDR2 FQGNSA. J gave up 0 bases and V 2 bases, and 10 bases lay outside the gene matches.

The V gene is TRBV19, the J gene TRBJ1-1; weak D call: TRBD1 (5 bases). The CDR3 loop spans 15 amino acids. The V gene's germline CDR1 is LNHDA and CDR2 SQIVND (reference sequence). Trimming stripped 4 bases from V and 5 bases from J, with 17 bases between. The CDR3 reads CASSSKRGGETEAFF. As DNA, the CDR3 is TGTGCCAGTAGTAGTAAGAGGGGAGGAGAAACTGAAGCTTTCTTT.

The V and J genes are TRBV6-5 and TRBJ2-5; 15 nucleotides match TRBD2. This CDR3 has 16 amino acids. The germline CDR1 and CDR2 sequences are MNHEY and SVGAGI. With 0 bases clipped from V and 5 bases from J, the junction kept 1 base outside the gene matches. The DNA of the CDR3 is TGTGCCAGCAGTTACTCGGGACTAGCGGGAGGTGAGACCCAGTACTTC. Its protein product is CASSYSGLAGGETQYF.

The chain carries TRBV28 and TRBJ1-4; TRBD1 might be the D (5 bases). V lost 8 bases and J lost 7, with 17 bases in between. Germline assignment: CDR1 MDHEN and CDR2 SYDVKM. The CDR3 contains 14 residues. The CDR3 spells CASGGFGGGEKLFF. CDR3 nucleotide sequence: TGTGCCAGCGGGGGGTTTGGTGGAGGTGAAAAACTGTTTTTT.

This chain links TRBV29-1 with TRBJ1-1; D not resolved. Trimming shortened V by 3 bases and J by 6 bases, and 14 bases separated the two germline ends. This CDR3 has 13 amino acids. Germline V gives CDR1 SQVTM, CDR2 ANQGSEA. For the CDR3, the DNA is TGCAGCGTTGATCGGGGTAACGTCCCTGAAGCTTTCTTT. Amino acids: CSVDRGNVPEAFF.